This TCR beta chain was identified during a study of Graves' ophthalmopathy and Graves' hyperthyroidism. This clonotype was detected a few times. From RNA, the CDR3 regions of TCR beta chains were amplified and sequenced. HTBI-primed first-round RT-PCR preceded second-round multiplex PCR. Each CDR3 protein is one row after TCRdb ran MiXCR on the multiplex PCR reads. Counted here are hundreds of thousands of distinct CDR3 sequences, 20% to 25% occurring once; the ten biggest clones make up under 3.5%. V gave up 4 bases and J gave up 9 bases, with 25 bases separating them. Germline CDR1 is MDHEN and CDR2 is SYDVKM. The CDR3 consists of 18 residues. Serum thyroxine and TRAb, along with clinical symptoms, thyroid ultrasound and orbital computed tomography, were what diagnosis relied on.

The rearrangement links TRBV28 to TRBJ1-6, with a possible D match to TRBD1 (5 bases). The sequence was collected from a woman aged 18-30 years with stable Graves' hyperthyroidism. Sequencing was performed on peripheral blood. The CDR3: CASSSPASRGTWGSPLHF. The CDR3 nucleotides read TGTGCCAGCAGTTCCCCGGCCTCGCGGGGGACGTGGGGTTCACCCCTCCACTTT.